What follows is one T cell receptor (beta chain) and its context. The antigen remains undetermined. TCRdb called the reads again in MiXCR, with one record for every CDR3 protein. The sample has around 430,000 distinct CDR3 sequences, approximately 46% seen once; the top ten hold about two fifths. This CDR3 region has 13 residues. Trimming removed 5 bases from V and 10 bases from J, with 12 bases in between. Germline CDR1 is SGHTA and CDR2 is FQGNSA. These data belong to a study of T cell repertoires in cytomegalovirus infection. Across the whole study: Indications of both CMV infection and matching HLA type were provided by public TCR beta signatures. Whole-study findings and limits: HLA-C-restricted TCR beta clonotypes specific for CMV led the ex vivo response. People with CMV and the relevant HLA were identified by cumulative public TCR beta family frequency.

The chain carries TRBV7-2 and TRBJ1-6, with a weak D call TRBD1 (5 bases). This receptor was taken from a human donor in good health (CMV status not recorded). Some clones in this sample may be carry-over from other donors' samples. The sequencing here drew on cultured PBMCs, taken from culture after CMV antigen stimulation. CDR3 sequence: CASSRSRGSPLHF. DNA for the CDR3: TGTGCCAGCAGCCGTTCCCGGGGGTCACCCCTCCACTTT.